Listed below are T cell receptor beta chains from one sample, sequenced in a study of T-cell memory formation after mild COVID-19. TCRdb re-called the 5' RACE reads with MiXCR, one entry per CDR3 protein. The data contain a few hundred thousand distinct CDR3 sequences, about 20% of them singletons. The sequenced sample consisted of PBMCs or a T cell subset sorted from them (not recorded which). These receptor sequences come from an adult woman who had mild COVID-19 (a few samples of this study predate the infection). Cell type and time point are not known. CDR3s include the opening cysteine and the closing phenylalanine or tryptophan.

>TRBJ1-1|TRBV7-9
CASSSSPTALAAFF
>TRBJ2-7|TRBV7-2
CASSFVPIGQGTYEQYF
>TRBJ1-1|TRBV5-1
CASSKTGPSPMNTEAFF
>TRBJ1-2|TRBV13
CASSLWTGGPNYGYTF
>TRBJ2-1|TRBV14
CASSPLTGGHEQFF
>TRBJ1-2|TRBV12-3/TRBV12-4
CASSSGYGYTF
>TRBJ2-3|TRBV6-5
CASSRQGMNTDTQYF
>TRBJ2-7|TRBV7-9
CASSARQGQHEQYF
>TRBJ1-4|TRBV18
CASSPRDSGGGWTNEKLFF
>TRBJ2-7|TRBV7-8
CASSLETGVPHSYEQYF
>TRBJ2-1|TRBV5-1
CASSLGVRSDNEQFF
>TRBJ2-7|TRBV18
CASSRGFQDYEQYF
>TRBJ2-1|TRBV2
CASRDRGLMQFF
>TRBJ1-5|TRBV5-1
CASSQDGGHQPQHF
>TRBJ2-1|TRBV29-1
CSKLWTGNEKFF
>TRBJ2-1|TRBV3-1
CASRGTGNNEQFF
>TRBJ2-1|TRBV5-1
CASGLRTGSYNEQFF
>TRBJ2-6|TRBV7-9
CASSKGHNSGANVLTF
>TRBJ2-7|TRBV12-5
CASGPGPSYEQYF
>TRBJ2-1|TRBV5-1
CASSFSSGGPYNEQFF
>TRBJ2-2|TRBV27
CASSFLGNTGELFF
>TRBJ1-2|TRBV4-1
CASSQAGTGNSYGYTF
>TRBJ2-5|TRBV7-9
CASSLGQWETQYF
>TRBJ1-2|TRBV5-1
CASSLEGTGYGYTF
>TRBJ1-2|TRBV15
CATSRDEWGGGYGYTF
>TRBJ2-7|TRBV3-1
CASSQSPDGFYEQYF
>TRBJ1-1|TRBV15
CATSRGRGGVNTEAFF
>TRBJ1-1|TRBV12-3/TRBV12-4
CASSLAPYTEAFF
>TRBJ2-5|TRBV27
CASSFGGAKTQYF
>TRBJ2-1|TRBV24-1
CATSDPTGASYNEQFF
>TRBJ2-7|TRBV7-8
CASSLGGLGPYEQYF
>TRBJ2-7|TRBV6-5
CASSYSRGRLAVAYEQYF
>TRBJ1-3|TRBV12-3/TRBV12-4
CASSFRGNTIYF
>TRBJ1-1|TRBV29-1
CSVALKYGGRAEAFF
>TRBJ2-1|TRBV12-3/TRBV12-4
CASLPHPRGTYNEQFF
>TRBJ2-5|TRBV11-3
CASASGQANEETQYF
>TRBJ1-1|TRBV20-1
CSARRAGKTEAFF
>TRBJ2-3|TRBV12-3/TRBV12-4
CASSFWASGGPDGSTDTQYF
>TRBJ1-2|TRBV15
CATSRDLGYGPPKDYGYTF
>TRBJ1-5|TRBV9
CASSVDGSNQPQHF
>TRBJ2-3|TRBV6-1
CASSEGSGGAPDTQYF
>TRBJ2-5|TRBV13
CASGDGGQETQYF
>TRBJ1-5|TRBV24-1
CATSDRHNQPQHF
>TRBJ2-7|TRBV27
CASSLWPNAYEQYF
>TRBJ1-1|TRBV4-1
CASSPLPQGTEAFF
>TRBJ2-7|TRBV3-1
CASSQLSYEQYF
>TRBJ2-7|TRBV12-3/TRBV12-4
CASSLGTGSGEQYF
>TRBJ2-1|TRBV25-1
CASREAGGRYNEQFF
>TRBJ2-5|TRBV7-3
CASSPGLEGTQYF
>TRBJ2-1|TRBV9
CASSPSGVAGYNEQFF
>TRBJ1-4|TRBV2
CASSDRGATNEKLFF
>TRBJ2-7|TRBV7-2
CASSSGRATYEQYF
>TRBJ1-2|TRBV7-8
CASSSLDTGQSGYTF
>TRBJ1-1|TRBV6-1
CASREQGRTEAFF
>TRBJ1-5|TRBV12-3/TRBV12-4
CASSLAGLSNQPQHF